Shown below are 31 T cell receptor beta chains from a single sample sequenced in a study of tumor and adjacent non-tumor tissue in lung cancer. Three rounds of nested PCR, following a modified ARM-PCR protocol, produced the TCRbeta library. TCRdb called the multiplex PCR reads again in MiXCR, with one record for every CDR3 protein. The sample gives 85,000 or so distinct CDR3 sequences, 75% to 85% of which show up once; 20% to 25% is in the top ten. RNA was extracted from bulk tissue without any cell sorting. The normal lung tissue was taken more than 3 cm from the tumor edge. The sample was distant non-tumor lung tissue. Receptors were obtained from a woman in her forties or fifties with non-small cell lung cancer.

Notes on this clonotype: Germline and junction disagree at one end, which may indicate a read error. The chain couples TRBV28 to TRBJ2-5; TRBD2 matches at 12 bases. The CDR3 has 16 amino acids. Germline assignment: CDR1 MDHEN and CDR2 SYDVKM. As DNA, the CDR3 is TGTGCCAGCCGGCTAGCGGGAGGGACGGTCCAAGAGGCCCAGTACTTC. This sequence encodes CASRLAGGTVQEAQYF.

The chain combines TRBV4-1 with TRBJ2-7; the D gene is possibly TRBD1 (5 bases). V dropped 2 bases and J dropped 4 bases, with 18 bases sitting between them. Germline values: CDR1 MGHRA, CDR2 YSYEKL. The CDR3 is 16 amino acids. The CDR3: CASSQIWGISSYEQYF. In nucleotides, the CDR3 is TGCGCCAGCAGCCAAATCTGGGGCATTAGCTCTTACGAGCAGTACTTC.

This clonotype occurred a few times. This may come from a read error, since a much larger clone is one base off. The chain links TRBV28 to TRBJ1-5; 7 bases are shared with TRBD1. This CDR3 comprises 14 residues. CDR1 and CDR2 (germline): MDHEN, SYDVKM. CDR3 sequence: CVSSFHRDSQPQHF. For the CDR3, the DNA is TGTGTCAGCAGTTTTCACAGGGACAGTCAGCCCCAGCATTTT.

V gene TRBV6-6 combines with J gene TRBJ2-5, with 9 bases aligning to TRBD2. This CDR3 is 15 amino acids long. The V segment lost 7 bases and the J segment 4 bases; nucleotides outside the gene matches: 10. Germline CDR1 and CDR2: MNHNY and SVGAGI (reference sequence). CDR3 region: CASNYDYSGRETQYF. As DNA, the CDR3 is TGTGCCAGCAACTACGATTATAGCGGGAGAGAGACCCAGTACTTC.

This clonotype was seen repeatedly, ten times or more. The V call is TRBV6-5, the J call TRBJ1-5; D is uncertain. Per germline, CDR1 MNHEY and CDR2 SVGAGI. The V gene lost 7 bases and the J gene lost 2 bases, with 15 bases spanning the gap. This CDR3 contains 15 residues. CDR3 nucleotides: TGTGCCAGCAAACGGACTCCGGGAGGCAATCAGCCCCAGCATTTT. It specifies CASKRTPGGNQPQHF.

Regarding this clonotype: Without the conserved terminal phenylalanine or tryptophan, this CDR3 likely stems from a read error. The DNA is omitted, as the CDR3 cannot be located on it reliably, and the CDR3 follows TCRdb's listing. The chain couples TRBV11-1 to TRBJ2-1; whether TRBD2, the table's D call, matches the DNA was not checked. From germline, CDR1 is SGHAT and CDR2 FQDESV (reference sequence). The CDR3 is 16 residues long, ends included. The CDR3 spells CASSLVYSGGATEQSL.

The chain couples TRBV27 to TRBJ2-7; 10 bases line up with TRBD2. CDR3 length: 14 amino acids. The germline gives CDR1 MNHEY, CDR2 SMNVEV (reference sequence). V shed 3 bases, J shed 4 bases, and the junction held 3 bases outside the gene matches. The CDR3 coding sequence is TGTGCCAGCAGTTTCGCTAGCGGGAGATACGAGCAGTACTTC. Protein product: CASSFASGRYEQYF.

Regarding this clonotype: This likely comes from a read error, as the CDR3 has no conserved phenylalanine or tryptophan at its end. The chain uses TRBV29-1 and TRBJ2-1, with D maybe TRBD2 (6 bases). Germline CDR1 reads SQVTM; CDR2 reads ANQGSEA. The CDR3 spans 15 residues. The CDR3 loop is CSVELPGSSYNEQFL. The CDR3 DNA follows: TGCAGCGTTGAACTGCCCGGGAGCTCCTACAATGAACAGTTCCTC.

A note on this clonotype: Germline is not matched at one junction end, which may reflect a read error. The J gene is TRBJ2-7, the V gene TRBV6-5; 12 nucleotides line up with TRBD2. This CDR3 comprises 14 residues. CDR1 is MNHEY and CDR2 is SVGAGI in the germline V gene. CDR3 bases: TGTGTCAGCAGTTATCGACTAGCGGGAGACGAGCAGTACTTC. Protein product: CVSSYRLAGDEQYF.

The J gene is TRBJ1-2, the V gene TRBV7-9, with D uncertain. In germline, CDR1 is SEHNR, CDR2 FQNEAQ (reference sequence). This CDR3 is built from 15 residues. V lost 1 base and J 10 bases, leaving 19 bases between the germline ends. CDR3 DNA sequence: TGTGCCAGCAGCTTAGATGCCGGATCGCTAAGTGACTACACCTTC. It codes for CASSLDAGSLSDYTF.

This clonotype was observed once. Its ends do not fully match the called genes, so a read error is possible. The chain joins TRBV4-2 to TRBJ1-4; tentatively, D is TRBD1 (5 bases). The CDR3 runs 16 residues. Germline V gene data show CDR1 as LGHNA and CDR2 as YNFKEQ. CDR3 DNA sequence: TGTGACAGCATCCGCACCCGGGACGGGGAAGAGGAAAAACTGTTTTTT. This translates into CDSIRTRDGEEEKLFF.

This clonotype qualifies as medium-sized (0.01 to 0.1%). This chain links TRBV29-1 with TRBJ2-1, with TRBD2 as a possible D gene (6 bases). Looked up from germline, CDR1 is SQVTM and CDR2 is ANQGSEA. The CDR3 has 14 residues. The V end was cut by 0 bases, the J end by 3 bases, with 9 bases between. Written as DNA, the CDR3 is TGCAGCGTTGAAGACGGGAGAGGCTACAATGAGCAGTTCTTC. Protein sequence: CSVEDGRGYNEQFF.

As for this clonotype: At one of its ends the junction is not consistent with the germline gene, which may arise from a read error. The chain is built from TRBV29-1 and TRBJ1-5, with a possible D match to TRBD1 (5 bases). Germline loops: CDR1 SQVTM, CDR2 ANQGSEA. The CDR3 totals 11 residues. CDR3 loop: CGVAWDGPQHF. In DNA form, the CDR3 reads TGCGGCGTTGCTTGGGACGGGCCCCAGCATTTT.

The CDR3 coding sequence is TGTGCCTGCTGTTACAACAGGGGGTACGAGCAGTACTTC. Protein: CACCYNRGYEQYF. V usage is TRBV6-5 and J usage is TRBJ2-7, with TRBD1 matching over 8 bases. V dropped 11 bases and J dropped 4; count of bases not matched to a gene: 10. The CDR3 is 13 amino acids. The germline V gene has CDR1 MNHEY and CDR2 SVGAGI.

This clonotype appeared once. One end of the junction varies from germline; a read error may be responsible. The chain uses TRBV10-2 and TRBJ2-1, with D maybe TRBD1 (6 bases). Germline V gives CDR1 WSHSY, CDR2 SAAADI. CDR3 length equals 15 residues. The CDR3 loop reads CASSVTGVGHNEQFF. In DNA, the CDR3 is TGCGCCAGCAGCGTGACAGGAGTGGGTCACAATGAACAGTTCTTC.

With regard to this clonotype: A much larger clone is a single base away; this may be a read error. CDR3 coding DNA: TGCGCCAGCAGCTTGGCCTGGCCGGTTTCTAGCATAGATACGCAGTATTTT. Its translation is CASSLAWPVSSIDTQYF. The rearrangement joins TRBV5-1 to TRBJ2-3, with D possibly TRBD2 on 5 matching bases. Germline V gene data show CDR1 as SGHRS and CDR2 as YFSETQ. The CDR3 spans 17 residues.

A word on this clonotype: Lacking the conserved final phenylalanine or tryptophan, this CDR3 likely reflects a read error. The chain employs TRBV6-1 and TRBJ2-1; the D gene is possibly TRBD2 (5 bases). Germline-derived CDR1 and CDR2 are MNHNS and SASEGT. CDR3 length: 14 residues. Here the CDR3 reads CANSRDYDYNDQFL. The CDR3 nucleotides are TGTGCCAACAGCAGAGACTACGACTACAATGATCAGTTCTTA.

Notes on this clonotype: Because it lacks the conserved phenylalanine or tryptophan at the end, this CDR3 is likely a read error. The chain links TRBV5-1 to TRBJ2-1; D gene ambiguous. Germline V CDR1 and CDR2: SGHRS, YFSETQ. This CDR3 region has 19 residues. V was trimmed by 4 bases and J by 7 bases, leaving 30 bases between them. The CDR3 reads CASSQSTGSSAVKGNEQFL. As DNA, the CDR3 is TGCGCCAGCAGCCAATCCACGGGTAGCTCAGCCGTAAAAGGTAATGAGCAGTTCCTC.

V and J are TRBV12-3 or TRBV12-4 and TRBJ2-7; D is unclear. The CDR3 contains 11 residues. Trimming stripped 7 bases from V and 4 bases from J, with 8 bases between. CDR3 sequence (DNA): TGTGCCAGCACTCTTCAATACGAGCAGTACTTC. Protein sequence: CASTLQYEQYF.

Comments on this clonotype: A read error may account for a junction end that differs from germline. The genes are TRBV5-4 and TRBJ2-6, with TRBD2 identical over 13 bases. Germline V gene sequence: CDR1 SGHNT, CDR2 YYREEE (reference sequence). The CDR3 spans 18 residues. This chain's CDR3 is CACSSVGLAGPGANVLTF. The CDR3 bases are TGTGCCTGCAGCAGTGTGGGACTAGCGGGACCTGGGGCCAACGTCCTGACTTTC.

This clonotype has a handful of counts. One end of the junction varies from germline; a read error may be responsible. This chain uses TRBV11-2 with TRBJ2-3, with a possible D match to TRBD2 (6 bases). This CDR3 spans 16 amino acids. Per the germline V gene, CDR1 is SGHAT and CDR2 is FQNNGV. CDR3 region: CASTLWGHLATDMQYF. The CDR3 DNA follows: TGTGCCAGCACCTTGTGGGGCCACCTAGCGACAGATATGCAGTATTTT.

Remarks on this clonotype: A junction end diverges from the germline sequence, so it may reflect a read error. V and J are TRBV6-5 and TRBJ1-5; TRBD1 is a possible D gene (5 bases). The germline CDR1 and CDR2 sequences are MNHEY and SVGAGI. The CDR3 sequence is 15 residues long. CDR3 protein: CASSYSNWGDQPQHF. The DNA of the CDR3 is TGTGCCAGTAGTTACTCGAACTGGGGCGATCAGCCCCAGCATTTT.

Note on this clonotype: This sequence may be a read error, since a much larger clone differs from it by one base. V usage is TRBV20-1 and J usage is TRBJ2-1; D not certain. The CDR3 is made up of 13 amino acids. CDR1 and CDR2 from the germline V gene are DFQATT and SNEGSKA (reference sequence). In DNA, the CDR3 is TGCAGTGCCAATAGCCGGGTGGTGGATGAGCGGTTCTTC. It specifies CSANSRVVDERFF.

In this sample, this clonotype turned up many times. This chain uses TRBV7-9 with TRBJ2-2; the D is unclear. The germline V and J ends were trimmed by 4 bases and 3 bases, with 3 bases remaining between them. Germline assignment: CDR1 SEHNR and CDR2 FQNEAQ (reference sequence). There are 12 residues in the CDR3. CDR3 sequence (DNA): TGTGCCAGCAGCTCCTACACCGGGGAGCTGTTTTTT. This translates into CASSSYTGELFF.

Regarding this clonotype: It is likely a read error, because the conserved phenylalanine at the end of the CDR3 is missing. V gene TRBV29-1 combines with J gene TRBJ2-1; perhaps TRBD2 as D (5 bases). Germline values: CDR1 SQVTM, CDR2 ANQGSEA. CDR3 length: 17 amino acids. Trimming left V 1 base short and J 11 bases short, with 27 bases between. In nucleotides, the CDR3 is TGCAGCGTTGAAGGGGGAGCCCTTAGTGGAATTTCAAATAAGCAGTTCTTA. Its protein is CSVEGGALSGISNKQFL.

A word on this clonotype: Mismatch with germline at one junction end may stem from a read error. This sequence joins TRBV29-1 and TRBJ2-7; 8 nucleotides agree with TRBD1. The CDR3 contains 14 residues. Germline loops: CDR1 SQVTM, CDR2 ANQGSEA. CDR3 in DNA: TGCAGCCTGGCTCGGGACAGGAGCTCCTACAAGCAGTACTTC. This encodes CSLARDRSSYKQYF.

Regarding this clonotype: At one boundary the junction diverges from the germline segment, which might be a read error. DNA for the CDR3: TGTGCTAGCAGTGCAAGGGATAACAATGAGCAGTTCTTC. It encodes CASSARDNNEQFF. The rearrangement links TRBV6-1 to TRBJ2-1; D remains ambiguous. The CDR3 sequence is 13 residues long. CDR1 and CDR2 (germline): MNHNS, SASEGT.

This clonotype was picked up many times. The chain links TRBV5-1 to TRBJ2-3; D unresolved. The germline gives CDR1 SGHRS, CDR2 YFSETQ. V was clipped by 7 bases and J by 4 bases, with 13 bases between them. The CDR3 is 13 residues long. This CDR3 is CASRLPGPDTQYF. The DNA for the CDR3 is TGCGCCAGCCGACTGCCCGGTCCAGATACGCAGTATTTT. Complete variable domain (other parts from reference TRBV5-1 and TRBJ2-3): KAGVTQTPRYLIKTRGQQVTLSCSPISGHRSVSWYQQTPGQGLQFLFEYFSETQRNKGNFPGRFSGRQFSNSRSEMNVSTLELGDSALYLCASRLPGPDTQYFGPGTRLTVL.

In regard to this clonotype: The conserved final phenylalanine or tryptophan is absent from the CDR3, which likely points to a read error. This chain uses TRBV6-1 with TRBJ1-1, with 7 nucleotides matching TRBD1. Germline loops: CDR1 MNHNS, CDR2 SASEGT. CDR3 length: 16 amino acids. The CDR3 coding sequence is TGTGCCAGCAGGGAAGCCGAAGTCAGGGGGATCAAAGAAGCTTTCTGT. Amino acids: CASREAEVRGIKEAFC.

In regard to this clonotype: The junction differs from germline at one of its ends, possibly a read error. The chain is built from TRBV4-2 and TRBJ2-7; 9 bases align to TRBD1. The CDR3 extends over 15 amino acids. Germline V CDR1 and CDR2: LGHNA, YNFKEQ. DNA of the CDR3: TGTGCCAGTAGCCAATACCGGACAGGGGTCTACGAGCAGTACTTC. Protein: CASSQYRTGVYEQYF.

Only one count was recorded for this clonotype. This chain joins TRBV4-1 and TRBJ2-4; the D gene could be TRBD1 or TRBD2 (6 bases each). V was shortened by 0 bases and J by 1 base, with 16 bases between the two germline ends. This CDR3 region has 18 residues. CDR1 is MGHRA, CDR2 YSYEKL, per germline. CDR3 in DNA: TGCGCCAGCAGCCAAGAAGGGGGAGGAAGTAACGCCAAAAACATTCAGTACTTC. It codes for CASSQEGGGSNAKNIQYF.